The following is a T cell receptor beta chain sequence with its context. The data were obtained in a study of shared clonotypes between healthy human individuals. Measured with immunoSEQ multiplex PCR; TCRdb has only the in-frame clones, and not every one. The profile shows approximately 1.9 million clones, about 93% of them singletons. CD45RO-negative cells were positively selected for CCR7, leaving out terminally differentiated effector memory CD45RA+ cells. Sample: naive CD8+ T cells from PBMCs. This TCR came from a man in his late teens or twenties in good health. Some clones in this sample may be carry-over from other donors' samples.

The CDR3 nucleotides read TGTGCCAGCAGCTCTAGACAGGAACCGAACACTGAAGCTTTCTTT. This encodes CASSSRQEPNTEAFF. The V and J genes are TRBV7-9 and TRBJ1-1; weak D call: TRBD1 (6 bases). Trimming removed 4 bases from V and 1 base from J, with 13 bases in between. Germline V gene lookup returns CDR1 SEHNR and CDR2 FQNEAQ (reference sequence). CDR3 length equals 15 residues.